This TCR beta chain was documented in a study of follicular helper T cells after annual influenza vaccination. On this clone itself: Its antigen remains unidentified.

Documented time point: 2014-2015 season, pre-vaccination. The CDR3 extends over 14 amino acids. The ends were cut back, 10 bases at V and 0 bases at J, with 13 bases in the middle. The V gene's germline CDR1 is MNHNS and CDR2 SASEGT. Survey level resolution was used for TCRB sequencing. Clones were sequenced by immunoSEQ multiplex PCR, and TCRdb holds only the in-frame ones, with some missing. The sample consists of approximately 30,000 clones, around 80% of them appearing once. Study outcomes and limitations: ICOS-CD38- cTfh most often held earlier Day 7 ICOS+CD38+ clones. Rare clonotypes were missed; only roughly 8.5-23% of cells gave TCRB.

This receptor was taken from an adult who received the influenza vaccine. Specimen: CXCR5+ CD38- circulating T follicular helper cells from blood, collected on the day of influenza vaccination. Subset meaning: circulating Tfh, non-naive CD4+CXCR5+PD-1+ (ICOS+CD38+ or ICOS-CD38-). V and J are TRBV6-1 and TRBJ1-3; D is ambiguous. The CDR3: CAILSLRSGNTIYF. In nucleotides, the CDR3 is TGTGCCATTTTGTCTCTCCGCTCTGGAAACACCATATATTTT.